The 32 T cell receptor beta chains in this list originate from one sample, sequenced in a study of T cells in localized non-small cell lung cancer. Method: immunoSEQ multiplex PCR; TCRdb's copy keeps in-frame clones and lacks some. The sample comprises 4,600 or so clones, approximately 30% of which are singletons, and 3.5% to 5.5% rests with the top ten. Sample: lung tumor tissue, taken before any cancer treatment. Receptors were obtained from a man aged 35 to 69 with stage III squamous cell lung carcinoma.

V usage is TRBV5-1 and J usage is TRBJ1-6, with 12 bases identical to TRBD1. The CDR3 loop spans 15 amino acids. Germline CDR1 reads SGHRS; CDR2 reads YFSETQ. Unmatched junction bases numbered 5, after V lost 4 bases and J lost 9 bases. CDR3 sequence reads: CASSGGQGAASPLHF. In DNA, the CDR3 is TGCGCCAGCAGCGGGGGACAGGGGGCGGCTTCACCCCTCCACTTT.

The gene calls are TRBV28 and TRBJ1-2; D gene uncertain. V gave up 2 bases and J gave up 5 bases, with 15 bases separating them. The length of the CDR3 is 15 residues. CDR1 is MDHEN and CDR2 is SYDVKM in the germline V gene. Here the CDR3 reads CASSLPIGRTYGYTF. In DNA form, the CDR3 reads TGTGCCAGCAGTTTACCCATAGGACGGACGTATGGCTACACCTTC.

This clone has a handful of counts. The rearrangement joins TRBV4-1 to TRBJ2-1, with 12 bases lining up with TRBD2. The CDR3 spans 17 residues. The ends lost 3 bases at V and 5 bases at J; junction bases unmatched: 8. The germline CDR1 and CDR2 sequences are MGHRA and YSYEKL. CDR3 loop: CASSQTSGGIGNNEQFF. The DNA of the CDR3 is TGCGCCAGCAGCCAGACTAGCGGGGGAATTGGGAACAATGAGCAGTTCTTC.

V and J are TRBV14 and TRBJ1-1; D possibly corresponds to TRBD1 (6 bases). Looked up from germline, CDR1 is SGHDN and CDR2 is FVKESK. Trimming took 3 bases from V and 1 from J, leaving 9 bases between them. This CDR3 is 14 amino acids long. CDR3 residues: CASSHGQWNTEAFF. The CDR3 bases are TGTGCCAGCAGCCACGGACAGTGGAACACTGAAGCTTTCTTT.

This clone was counted only a few times. This chain connects TRBV6-8 to TRBJ1-2; D unclear. V dropped 2 bases and J dropped 6 bases, with 7 bases sitting between them. CDR1 MNHGY and CDR2 SAAAGT come from the germline V gene. CDR3 length: 12 residues. DNA of the CDR3: TGTGCCAGCAGTTACCTAAGGGATGGCTACACCTTC. Translated: CASSYLRDGYTF.

V gene TRBV19 combines with J gene TRBJ2-3; 9 nucleotides line up with TRBD1. Germline values: CDR1 LNHDA, CDR2 SQIVND (reference sequence). This CDR3 spans 16 amino acids. The V segment lost 5 bases and the J segment 4 bases; nucleotides outside the gene matches: 10. The CDR3 DNA reads TGTGCCAGTAGTCCCGAAGACAGGGGGAGACCAGATACGCAGTATTTT. Protein product: CASSPEDRGRPDTQYF.

The chain recombines TRBV12-5 with TRBJ2-5; 8 nucleotides agree with TRBD2. After removal of 7 bases from V and 4 bases from J, the junction contained 2 bases not matched to a gene. Germline lookup yields CDR1 LGHNT and CDR2 FRNRAP. This CDR3 spans 12 amino acids. The CDR3 spells CASVGGGETQYF. The CDR3 DNA follows: TGTGCTAGTGTCGGGGGGGGAGAGACCCAGTACTTC. The full variable domain, with the rest looked up from reference TRBV12-5 and TRBJ2-5, is DARVTQTPRHKVTEMGQEVTMRCQPILGHNTVFWYRQTMMQGLELLAYFRNRAPLDDSGMPKDRFSAEMPDATLATLKIQPSEPRDSAVYFCASVGGGETQYFGPGTRLLVL.

The chain employs TRBV6-8 and TRBJ1-2; no firm D call. Germline V gene lookup returns CDR1 MNHGY and CDR2 SAAAGT. The CDR3 contains 14 residues. V was cut by 2 bases and J by 5 bases, with 12 bases left in between. The CDR3 sequence is CASSYDVFWYGYTF. The CDR3 nucleotides are TGTGCCAGCAGTTACGATGTCTTTTGGTATGGCTACACCTTC.

The chain is built from TRBV30 and TRBJ1-2, with D maybe TRBD1 (5 bases). CDR1 and CDR2 (germline): GTSNPN, SVGIG (reference sequence). Trimming cost V 1 base and J 6 bases, with 12 bases left between them. This CDR3 contains 13 residues. CDR3 DNA: TGTGCCTGGAGTGCCTCCCTCAGGGATGGCTACACCTTC. Amino acid sequence: CAWSASLRDGYTF.

A few counts support this clone. This chain links TRBV9 with TRBJ1-6; D gene ambiguous. CDR3 length: 12 residues. In germline, CDR1 is SGDLS, CDR2 YYNGEE. Trimming took 0 bases from V and 9 from J, leaving 4 bases between them. CDR3 loop: CASSVGGSPLHF. CDR3 nucleotides: TGTGCCAGCAGCGTAGGGGGTTCACCCCTCCACTTT.

The rearrangement uses TRBV19 and TRBJ2-7; a possible D gene is TRBD2 (5 bases). The CDR3 covers 15 residues. V shed 4 bases and J shed 0 bases, with 13 bases lying between them. Germline lookup yields CDR1 LNHDA and CDR2 SQIVND (reference sequence). CDR3 bases: TGTGCCAGTAGTAGGAAACTAGATCTCTCCTACGAGCAGTACTTC. Its translation is CASSRKLDLSYEQYF.

The genes are TRBV6-8 and TRBJ2-1, with D possibly TRBD2 on 5 matching bases. Germline V gives CDR1 MNHGY, CDR2 SAAAGT. V was trimmed by 8 bases and J by 8 bases, leaving 13 bases between them. CDR3 length equals 12 residues. In DNA, the CDR3 is TGTGCCAGCGGGGAGTATGGCCATGAGCAGTTCTTC. Translating it yields CASGEYGHEQFF.

This chain links TRBV6-8 with TRBJ2-5; 8 bases line up with TRBD2. This CDR3 has 15 amino acids. J lost 5 bases, V lost 4 bases, and 9 bases had no gene match. The germline gives CDR1 MNHGY, CDR2 SAAAGT. DNA for the CDR3: TGTGCCAGCAGTTCCCGAGCGGGGGCGGAGGAGACCCAGTACTTC. Amino acids: CASSSRAGAEETQYF.

The rearrangement joins TRBV19 to TRBJ1-5, with TRBD1 matching over 7 bases. J gave up 0 bases and V 4 bases, and 9 bases lay outside the gene matches. The CDR3 consists of 17 residues. From germline, CDR1 is LNHDA and CDR2 SQIVND (reference sequence). The CDR3 DNA reads TGTGCCAGTAGTACCGCGGACAGGTGGTATAGCAATCAGCCCCAGCATTTT. It encodes CASSTADRWYSNQPQHF.

This clone was picked up a small number of times. V gene TRBV9 combines with J gene TRBJ2-5; the match to TRBD1 covers 8 bases. With V trimmed by 1 base and J by 5 bases, 7 bases remained unmatched. The CDR3 length is 15 residues. In germline, CDR1 is SGDLS, CDR2 YYNGEE. This chain's CDR3 is CASSVTPGGRETQYF. The DNA of the CDR3 is TGTGCCAGCAGCGTAACGCCAGGGGGCAGGGAGACCCAGTACTTC. Combining the CDR3 with reference TRBV9 and TRBJ2-5 gives the whole variable domain DSGVTQTPKHLITATGQRVTLRCSPRSGDLSVYWYQQSLDQGLQFLIQYYNGEERAKGNILERFSAQQFPDLHSELNLSSLELGDSALYFCASSVTPGGRETQYFGPGTRLLVL.

The rearrangement uses TRBV4-1 and TRBJ2-3; 7 bases map to TRBD1. CDR1 and CDR2 from the germline V gene are MGHRA and YSYEKL. This CDR3 has 16 residues. After removal of 4 bases from V and 5 bases from J, the junction contained 12 bases not matched to a gene. DNA of the CDR3: TGCGCCAGCAGCCCTCGGACAGGTCGGTGGGGAGATACGCAGTATTTT. Protein sequence: CASSPRTGRWGDTQYF.

The CDR3 region is CASSLGSGGAGNTIYF. In nucleotides, the CDR3 is TGTGCCAGCAGCTTAGGGAGCGGCGGCGCTGGAAACACCATATATTTT. The chain carries TRBV7-6 and TRBJ1-3; no firm D call. CDR3 length: 16 residues. Germline CDR1 is SGHVS and CDR2 is FNYEAQ. V lost 1 base to trimming and J lost 2 bases, with 12 bases between them.

This clone was recorded a few times. This rearrangement joins TRBV9 to TRBJ1-1; 7 bases align to TRBD1. Germline V lookup: CDR1 SGDLS, CDR2 YYNGEE. The CDR3 length is 14 residues. With V trimmed by 4 bases and J by 5 bases, 8 bases remained unmatched. CDR3 bases: TGTGCCAGCAGCCCCACAGGGGAGGGAACTGAAGCTTTCTTT. Translation: CASSPTGEGTEAFF.

The V and J genes are TRBV10-2 and TRBJ2-7, with D possibly being TRBD1 (5 bases). CDR1 and CDR2 from the germline V gene are WSHSY and SAAADI. V was pared by 2 bases and J by 6 bases, with 20 bases between. The CDR3 is made up of 16 amino acids. CDR3: CASSEGAGTTTTEQYF. CDR3 in DNA: TGCGCCAGCAGTGAGGGGGCTGGTACTACTACTACCGAGCAGTACTTC.

This chain connects TRBV18 to TRBJ2-1; D tentatively reads TRBD1 or TRBD2 (5 bases each). This CDR3 has 14 residues. The germline V gene has CDR1 KGHSH and CDR2 LQKENI. The V and J ends lost 0 bases and 9 bases respectively, with 12 bases between them. The chain's CDR3 is CASSPPERGGEQFF. CDR3 DNA: TGTGCCAGCTCACCACCGGAACGTGGGGGTGAGCAGTTCTTC.

V gene TRBV9 combines with J gene TRBJ2-3, with a tentative D call TRBD2 (6 bases). V gave up 5 bases and J gave up 1 base, with 14 bases separating them. This CDR3 contains 15 residues. Germline CDR1 SGDLS, CDR2 YYNGEE. The CDR3, as DNA: TGTGCCAGCAGTGGAGGGAATGTGGGCACAGATACGCAGTATTTT. As protein: CASSGGNVGTDTQYF.

The gene calls are TRBV19 and TRBJ2-1; D unresolved. The CDR3 is made up of 15 amino acids. V dropped 6 bases and J dropped 2 bases, with 14 bases sitting between them. Germline V lookup: CDR1 LNHDA, CDR2 SQIVND (reference sequence). The CDR3 bases are TGTGCCAGTAGCTCCCCCACAAGAACCTACAATGAGCAGTTCTTC. It specifies CASSSPTRTYNEQFF.

This clone was counted a single time. CDR3 loop: CASSLAAGNEKLFF. The CDR3 DNA sequence: TGCGCCAGCAGCTTGGCGGCAGGGAATGAAAAACTGTTTTTT. The V gene is TRBV5-1, the J gene TRBJ1-4; D possibly corresponds to TRBD1 (5 bases). Germline CDR1 and CDR2: SGHRS and YFSETQ. Trimming removed 0 bases from V and 5 bases from J, with 8 bases in between. The CDR3 runs 14 residues.

This clone showed up just once. The J gene is TRBJ2-5, the V gene TRBV10-2; TRBD1 is a possible D gene (6 bases). The V and J ends lost 6 bases and 5 bases respectively, with 16 bases between them. CDR3 length equals 14 residues. Per germline, CDR1 WSHSY and CDR2 SAAADI. The CDR3 loop reads CASSLQGMGETQYF. CDR3 DNA: TGCGCCAGCAGCTTACAGGGTATGGGGGAGACCCAGTACTTC.

The CDR3 sequence is CASSFEGNEKLFF. The CDR3 DNA follows: TGTGCCAGCAGCTTTGAAGGGAATGAAAAACTGTTTTTT. This rearrangement joins TRBV7-2 to TRBJ1-4; no clear D gene. Germline CDR1 and CDR2: SGHTA and FQGNSA. Trimming cost V 3 bases and J 5 bases, with 7 bases left between them. The CDR3 has 13 residues.

The rearrangement uses TRBV18 and TRBJ2-1; TRBD2 aligns across 13 bases. Trimming took 2 bases from V and 5 from J; bases not matched to a gene: 3. This CDR3 has 16 amino acids. Germline CDR1 reads KGHSH; CDR2 reads LQKENI. CDR3 loop: CASSPAGTSGDNEQFF. The CDR3 region has the DNA TGTGCCAGCTCACCAGCCGGGACTAGCGGGGACAATGAGCAGTTCTTC.

The genes are TRBV19 and TRBJ1-1, with D unclear. The length of the CDR3 is 14 residues. V was trimmed by 0 bases and J by 2 bases, leaving 7 bases between them. Germline lookup yields CDR1 LNHDA and CDR2 SQIVND (reference sequence). CDR3 in amino acids: CASSIDLENTEAFF. Here the CDR3 DNA reads TGTGCCAGTAGTATAGATTTGGAAAACACTGAAGCTTTCTTT.

This clone was seen a few times. The gene calls are TRBV7-6 and TRBJ2-1, with 13 nucleotides matching TRBD2. Germline V gives CDR1 SGHVS, CDR2 FNYEAQ. V was clipped by 5 bases and J by 11 bases; unmatched bases: 9. The CDR3 has 15 amino acids. CDR3 nucleotides: TGTGCCAGCAGCCGTGAGGGACTAGCGGGGAATAAGCAGTTCTTC. Protein sequence: CASSREGLAGNKQFF. The complete variable domain, with remaining parts taken from reference TRBV7-6 and TRBJ2-1, reads GAGVSQSPRYKVTKRGQDVALRCDPISGHVSLYWYRQALGQGPEFLTYFNYEAQQDKSGLPNDRFSAERPEGSISTLTIQRTEQRDSAMYRCASSREGLAGNKQFFGPGTRLTVL.

This chain links TRBV5-1 with TRBJ2-2; 8 positions agree with TRBD1. The CDR3 sequence is 17 residues long. Per germline, CDR1 SGHRS and CDR2 YFSETQ. V lost 4 bases to trimming and J lost 0 bases; unmatched junction nucleotides: 8. This CDR3 is CASSDRTGGTNTGELFF. For the CDR3, the DNA is TGCGCCAGCAGCGATCGTACAGGGGGAACGAACACCGGGGAGCTGTTTTTT.

This chain links TRBV18 with TRBJ2-1; maybe TRBD2 (6 bases). The CDR3 is made up of 14 amino acids. V shed 3 bases and J shed 5 bases, with 11 bases lying between them. Germline V gene data show CDR1 as KGHSH and CDR2 as LQKENI. The CDR3 loop reads CASSPGRGHNEQFF. In nucleotides, the CDR3 is TGTGCCAGCTCACCGGGGCGGGGCCACAATGAGCAGTTCTTC.

This clone was picked up a small number of times. CDR3 loop: CASRRGDTNTEAFF. CDR3 sequence (DNA): TGTGCCAGCAGGAGAGGGGACACGAACACTGAAGCTTTCTTT. The chain links TRBV6-9 to TRBJ1-1, with D perhaps matching TRBD1 (6 bases). The germline CDR1 and CDR2 sequences are MNHGY and SVAAGI. Trimming cost V 6 bases and J 1 base, with 12 bases left between them. The CDR3 runs 14 residues.

V gene TRBV23-1 combines with J gene TRBJ1-3; 8 bases match TRBD1. TRBV23-1 qualifies as an ORF whose function is uncertain. CDR3 length: 13 amino acids. Germline trimming cut 6 bases from V and 8 bases from J; bases unmatched to any gene: 6. The CDR3 sequence is CASSVQGGDTIYF. DNA for the CDR3: TGCGCCAGCAGCGTACAGGGGGGAGACACCATATATTTT.